The T cell receptor beta chain under discussion was sequenced for a study of metastatic and nonmetastatic thyroid tumors. Study details: For malignant and benign thyroid patients, tumor or nodule tissue and blood were the sources whose repertoires were compared.

This clone was counted a single time. The antigen remains unidentified. Points from the study as a whole: As reported, TCR beta diversity in blood and tumor was significantly higher in malignant thyroid tumors than in benign nodules.

None of the patients had undergone any treatment ahead of thyroid surgery. Under the authors' procedure: It was from CDR3 differences across clinicopathological groups that a distant-metastasis classifier for papillary thyroid cancer was built. MiXCR was used by TCRdb to re-call the PCR reads. These V and J calls originate from TCRdb's pipeline instead of the authors' own analysis. Among about 13,000 clones listed, approximately 31% were seen once. The specimen was tumor tissue. The sequence was obtained from a female donor with papillary thyroid cancer or a benign thyroid nodule (not recorded which). Some clones in this sample may be carry-over from other donors' samples.

The CDR3 spells CSARTGPRGDEQYF. The DNA for the CDR3 is TGCAGTGCTAGGACTGGACCACGGGGCGACGAGCAGTACTTC. This sequence joins TRBV20-1 and TRBJ2-7; D may be TRBD1 or TRBD2 (5 bases each). Germline V lookup: CDR1 DFQATT, CDR2 SNEGSKA (reference sequence). The CDR3 extends over 14 amino acids. Trimming took off 3 bases at V and 5 bases at J, with 17 bases between the two ends.